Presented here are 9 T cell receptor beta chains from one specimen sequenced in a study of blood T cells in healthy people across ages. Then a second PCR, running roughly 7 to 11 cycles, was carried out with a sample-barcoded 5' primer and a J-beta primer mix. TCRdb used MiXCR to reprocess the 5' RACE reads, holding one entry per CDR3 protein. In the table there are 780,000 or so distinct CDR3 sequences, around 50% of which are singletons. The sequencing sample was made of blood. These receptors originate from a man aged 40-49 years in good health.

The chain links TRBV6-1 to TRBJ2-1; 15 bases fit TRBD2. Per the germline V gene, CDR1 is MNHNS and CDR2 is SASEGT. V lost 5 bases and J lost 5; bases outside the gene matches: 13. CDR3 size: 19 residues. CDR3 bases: TGTGCCAGCAGTCCCCGGACTAGCGGGAGGGCCCTCGAGGACAATGAGCAGTTCTTC. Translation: CASSPRTSGRALEDNEQFF.

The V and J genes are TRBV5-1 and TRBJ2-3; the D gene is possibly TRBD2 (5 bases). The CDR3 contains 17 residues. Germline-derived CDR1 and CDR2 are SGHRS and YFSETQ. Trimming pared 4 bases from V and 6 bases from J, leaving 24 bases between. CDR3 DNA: TGCGCCAGCAGCCCTAGTAAGCGGCACCAGGTGTTGGATACGCAGTATTTT. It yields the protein CASSPSKRHQVLDTQYF. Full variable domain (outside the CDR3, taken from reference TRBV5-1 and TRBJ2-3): KAGVTQTPRYLIKTRGQQVTLSCSPISGHRSVSWYQQTPGQGLQFLFEYFSETQRNKGNFPGRFSGRQFSNSRSEMNVSTLELGDSALYLCASSPSKRHQVLDTQYFGPGTRLTVL.

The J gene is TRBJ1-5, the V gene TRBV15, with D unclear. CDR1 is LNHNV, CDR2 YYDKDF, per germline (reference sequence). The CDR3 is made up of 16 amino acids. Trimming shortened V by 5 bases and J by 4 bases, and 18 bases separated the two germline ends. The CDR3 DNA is TGTGCCACCAGCGGAGGAGGTGGGCCGGCGAATCAGCCCCAGCATTTT. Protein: CATSGGGGPANQPQHF.

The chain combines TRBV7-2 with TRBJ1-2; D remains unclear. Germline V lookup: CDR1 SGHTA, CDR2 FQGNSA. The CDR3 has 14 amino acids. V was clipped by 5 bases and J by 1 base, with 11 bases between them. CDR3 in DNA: TGTGCCAGCAGCCCCCCGGAGATTAACTATGGCTACACCTTC. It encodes CASSPPEINYGYTF.

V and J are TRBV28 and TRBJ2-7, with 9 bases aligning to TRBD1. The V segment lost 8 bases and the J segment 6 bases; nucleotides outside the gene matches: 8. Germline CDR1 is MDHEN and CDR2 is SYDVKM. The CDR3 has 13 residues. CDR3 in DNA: TGTGCCAGCGTAGGACAGGGGACGGGCGAGCAGTACTTC. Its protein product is CASVGQGTGEQYF.

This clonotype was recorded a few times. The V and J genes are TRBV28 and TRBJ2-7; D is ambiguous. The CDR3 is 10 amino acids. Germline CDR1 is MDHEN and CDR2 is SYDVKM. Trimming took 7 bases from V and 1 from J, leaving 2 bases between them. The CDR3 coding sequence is TGTGCCAGCAAATCCTACGAGCAGTACTTC. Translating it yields CASKSYEQYF. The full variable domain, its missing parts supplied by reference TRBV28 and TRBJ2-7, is DVKVTQSSRYLVKRTGEKVFLECVQDMDHENMFWYRQDPGLGLRLIYFSYDVKMKEKGDIPEGYSVSREKKERFSLILESASTNQTSMYLCASKSYEQYFGPGTRLTVT.

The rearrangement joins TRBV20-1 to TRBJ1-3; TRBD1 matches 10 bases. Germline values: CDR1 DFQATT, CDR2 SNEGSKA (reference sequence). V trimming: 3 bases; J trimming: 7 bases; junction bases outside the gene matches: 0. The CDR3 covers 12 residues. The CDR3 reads CSARGQGNTIYF. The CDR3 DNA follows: TGCAGTGCTAGGGGACAGGGGAACACCATATATTTT.

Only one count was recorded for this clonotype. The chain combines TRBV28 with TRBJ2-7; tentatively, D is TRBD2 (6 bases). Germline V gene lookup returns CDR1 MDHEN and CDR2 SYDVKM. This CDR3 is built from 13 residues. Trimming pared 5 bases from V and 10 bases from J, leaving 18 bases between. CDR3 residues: CASSGGEDLAQYF. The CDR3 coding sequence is TGTGCCAGCAGTGGCGGGGAGGACTTGGCCCAGTACTTC.

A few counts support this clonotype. Written as DNA, the CDR3 is TGTGCCAGCAATGTACCGGGGACGAACACTGAAGCTTTCTTT. Protein sequence: CASNVPGTNTEAFF. J is TRBJ1-1 and V is TRBV6-5, with D possibly TRBD1 on 5 matching bases. Germline CDR1 is MNHEY and CDR2 is SVGAGI. Trimming removed 7 bases at V and 1 base at J, with 13 bases between. This CDR3 comprises 14 residues.